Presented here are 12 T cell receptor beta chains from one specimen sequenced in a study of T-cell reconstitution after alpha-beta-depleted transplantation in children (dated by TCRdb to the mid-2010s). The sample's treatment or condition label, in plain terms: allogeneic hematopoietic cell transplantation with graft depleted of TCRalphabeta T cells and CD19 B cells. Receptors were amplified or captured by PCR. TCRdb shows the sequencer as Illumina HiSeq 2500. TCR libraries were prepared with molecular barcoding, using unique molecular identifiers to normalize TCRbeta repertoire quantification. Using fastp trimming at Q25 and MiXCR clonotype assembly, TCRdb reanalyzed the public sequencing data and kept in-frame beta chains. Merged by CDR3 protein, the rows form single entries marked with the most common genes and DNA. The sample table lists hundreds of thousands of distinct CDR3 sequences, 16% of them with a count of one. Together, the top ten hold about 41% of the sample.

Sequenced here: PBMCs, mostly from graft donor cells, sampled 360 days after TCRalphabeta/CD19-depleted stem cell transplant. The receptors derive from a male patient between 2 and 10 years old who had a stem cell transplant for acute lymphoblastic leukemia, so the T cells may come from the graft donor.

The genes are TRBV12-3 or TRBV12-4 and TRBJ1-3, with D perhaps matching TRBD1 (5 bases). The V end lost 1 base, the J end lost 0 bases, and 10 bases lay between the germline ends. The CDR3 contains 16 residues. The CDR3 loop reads CASSLEWGISGNTIYF. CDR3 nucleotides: TGTGCCAGCAGTTTAGAGTGGGGGATCTCTGGAAACACCATATATTTT.

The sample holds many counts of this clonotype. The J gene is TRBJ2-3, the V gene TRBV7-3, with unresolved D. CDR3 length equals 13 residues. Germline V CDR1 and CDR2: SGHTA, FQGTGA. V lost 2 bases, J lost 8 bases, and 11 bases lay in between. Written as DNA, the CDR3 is TGTGCCAGCAGCTTACACTTACGGACTACGCAGTATTTT. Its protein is CASSLHLRTTQYF.

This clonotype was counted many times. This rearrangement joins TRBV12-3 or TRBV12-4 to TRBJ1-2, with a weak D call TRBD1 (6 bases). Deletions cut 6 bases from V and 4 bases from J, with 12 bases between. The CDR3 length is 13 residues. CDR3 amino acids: CASSHGTIYGYTF. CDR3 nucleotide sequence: TGTGCCAGCAGCCACGGGACAATCTATGGCTACACCTTC.

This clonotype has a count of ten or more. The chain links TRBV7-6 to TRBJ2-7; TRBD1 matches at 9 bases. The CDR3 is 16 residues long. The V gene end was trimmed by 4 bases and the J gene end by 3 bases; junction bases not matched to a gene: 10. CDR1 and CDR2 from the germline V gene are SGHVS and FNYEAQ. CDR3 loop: CASSSNPLTGGYEQYF. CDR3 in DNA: TGTGCCAGCAGCTCCAATCCTTTGACAGGGGGCTACGAGCAGTACTTC.

The chain's CDR3 is CASSLGGPVSYNEQFF. The DNA for the CDR3 is TGCGCCAGCAGCTTGGGAGGTCCGGTCTCCTACAATGAGCAGTTCTTC. V and J are TRBV5-1 and TRBJ2-1; D not certain. The V end was cut by 0 bases, the J end by 0 bases, with 10 bases between. The CDR3 length is 16 residues. Germline CDR1 SGHRS, CDR2 YFSETQ.

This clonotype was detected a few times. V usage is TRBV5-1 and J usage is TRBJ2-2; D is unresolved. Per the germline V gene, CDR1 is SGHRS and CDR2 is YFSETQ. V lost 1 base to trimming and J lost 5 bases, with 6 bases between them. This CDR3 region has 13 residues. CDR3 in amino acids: CASSLTETGELFF. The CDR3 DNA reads TGCGCCAGCAGCTTGACTGAAACCGGGGAGCTGTTTTTT. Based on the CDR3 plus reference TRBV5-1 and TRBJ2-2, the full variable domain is KAGVTQTPRYLIKTRGQQVTLSCSPISGHRSVSWYQQTPGQGLQFLFEYFSETQRNKGNFPGRFSGRQFSNSRSEMNVSTLELGDSALYLCASSLTETGELFFGEGSRLTVL.

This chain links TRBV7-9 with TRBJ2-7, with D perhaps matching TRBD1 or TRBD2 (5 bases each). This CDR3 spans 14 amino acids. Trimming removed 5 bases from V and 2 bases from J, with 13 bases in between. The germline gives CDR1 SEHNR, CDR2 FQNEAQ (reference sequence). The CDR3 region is CASSTRDRPYEQYF. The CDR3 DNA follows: TGTGCCAGCAGCACCAGGGACCGACCCTACGAGCAGTACTTC.

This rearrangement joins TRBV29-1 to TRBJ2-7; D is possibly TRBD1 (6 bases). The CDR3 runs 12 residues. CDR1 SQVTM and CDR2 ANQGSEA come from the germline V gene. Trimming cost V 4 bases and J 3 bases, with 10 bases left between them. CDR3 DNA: TGCAGCGTTGCCAAACAGGGCTACGAGCAGTACTTC. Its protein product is CSVAKQGYEQYF.

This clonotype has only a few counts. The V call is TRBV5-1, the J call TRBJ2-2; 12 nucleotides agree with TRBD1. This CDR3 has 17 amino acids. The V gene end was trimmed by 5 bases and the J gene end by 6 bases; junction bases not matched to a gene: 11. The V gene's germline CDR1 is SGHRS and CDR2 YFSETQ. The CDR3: CASSSNPGTGGPGELFF. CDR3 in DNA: TGCGCCAGCAGTTCAAACCCCGGGACAGGGGGCCCCGGGGAGCTGTTTTTT.

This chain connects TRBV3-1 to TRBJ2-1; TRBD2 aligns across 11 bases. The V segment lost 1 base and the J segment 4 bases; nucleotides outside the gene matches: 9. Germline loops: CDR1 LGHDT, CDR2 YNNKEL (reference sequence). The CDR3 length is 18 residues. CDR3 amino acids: CASSQGLLGLAAYNEQFF. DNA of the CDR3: TGTGCCAGCAGCCAAGGGTTGTTGGGACTAGCGGCTTACAATGAGCAGTTCTTC.

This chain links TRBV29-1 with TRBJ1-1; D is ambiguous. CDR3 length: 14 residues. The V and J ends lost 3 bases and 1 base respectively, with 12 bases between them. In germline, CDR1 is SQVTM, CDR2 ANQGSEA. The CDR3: CSVEMGFPNTEAFF. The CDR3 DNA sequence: TGCAGCGTTGAGATGGGTTTCCCGAACACTGAAGCTTTCTTT.

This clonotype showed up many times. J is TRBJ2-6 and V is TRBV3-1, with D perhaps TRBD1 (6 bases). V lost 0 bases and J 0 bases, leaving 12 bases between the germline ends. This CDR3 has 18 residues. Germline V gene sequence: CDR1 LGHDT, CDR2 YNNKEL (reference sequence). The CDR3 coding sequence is TGTGCCAGCAGCCAAGATACAGACAGGCCCTCTGGGGCCAACGTCCTGACTTTC. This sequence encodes CASSQDTDRPSGANVLTF.